These 29 T cell receptor beta chains originate from one sample sequenced in a study of cytomegalovirus exposure and HLA in healthy donors. PCR involved 60 Vbeta and 13 Jbeta primers. TCRdb's table, derived via immunoSEQ multiplex PCR, lists solely in-frame clones and lacks some. This table has some 120,000 clones, roughly 63% appearing once. Sequencing was performed on PBMCs. The source of these receptors is a man aged 25 to 40 in good health and CMV-seropositive.

CDR3 coding DNA: TGTGCCAGCAGCGGACAGATCAGAGAGACTGAAGCTTTCTTT. This gives the protein CASSGQIRETEAFF. The J gene is TRBJ1-1, the V gene TRBV2, with a weak D call TRBD1 (6 bases). Germline V gene data show CDR1 as SNHLY and CDR2 as FYNNEI. With 6 bases removed from V and 5 bases from J, the gap between germline ends came to 16 bases. CDR3 size: 14 residues. Drawing the rest from reference TRBV2 and TRBJ1-1, the complete variable domain is EPEVTQTPSHQVTQMGQEVILRCVPISNHLYFYWYRQILGQKVEFLVSFYNNEISEKSEIFDDQFSVERPDGSNFTLKIRSTKLEDSAMYFCASSGQIRETEAFFGQGTRLTVV.

The V gene is TRBV28, the J gene TRBJ2-3, with TRBD2 identical over 14 bases. The V gene's germline CDR1 is MDHEN and CDR2 SYDVKM. The V gene end was trimmed by 6 bases and the J gene end by 5 bases; junction bases not matched to a gene: 1. The CDR3 has 14 residues. CDR3 loop: CASRGLAGGDTQYF. The CDR3 region has the DNA TGTGCCAGCAGAGGACTAGCGGGAGGAGATACGCAGTATTTT. Full variable domain (missing parts from reference TRBV28 and TRBJ2-3): DVKVTQSSRYLVKRTGEKVFLECVQDMDHENMFWYRQDPGLGLRLIYFSYDVKMKEKGDIPEGYSVSREKKERFSLILESASTNQTSMYLCASRGLAGGDTQYFGPGTRLTVL.

DNA of the CDR3: TGTGCCAGCAGTGAAGATACAGATAACTATGGCTACACCTTC. Protein sequence: CASSEDTDNYGYTF. This sequence joins TRBV2 and TRBJ1-2; D unresolved. Looked up from germline, CDR1 is SNHLY and CDR2 is FYNNEI. This CDR3 has 14 residues. V gave up 1 base and J gave up 1 base, with 7 bases separating them.

This rearrangement joins TRBV11-3 to TRBJ2-2; 13 bases align to TRBD2. Trimming cost V 5 bases and J 8 bases; bases outside gene matches: 8. The germline gives CDR1 SGHNT, CDR2 YENEEA. There are 16 residues in the CDR3. The CDR3 protein is CASSPGTSGTLGELFF. DNA for the CDR3: TGTGCCAGCAGCCCCGGGACTAGCGGGACCCTAGGGGAGCTGTTTTTT.

CDR3 protein: CASTESSNRVGKLFF. In nucleotides, the CDR3 is TGTGCCAGCACCGAATCATCGAACAGGGTCGGGAAACTGTTTTTT. V usage is TRBV6-5 and J usage is TRBJ1-4, with a tentative D call TRBD1 (6 bases). This CDR3 is built from 15 residues. Per germline, CDR1 MNHEY and CDR2 SVGAGI. V lost 7 bases and J 11 bases, leaving 23 bases between the germline ends.

The chain joins TRBV29-1 to TRBJ2-1, with TRBD2 matching 8 bases. Trimming removed 7 bases from V and 0 bases from J; junction bases left unmatched: 5. Germline lookup yields CDR1 SQVTM and CDR2 ANQGSEA. This CDR3 comprises 14 residues. Written as DNA, the CDR3 is TGCAGCGCCGCCCGGGGGGGCTCCTACAATGAGCAGTTCTTC. Its translation: CSAARGGSYNEQFF.

This chain connects TRBV7-2 to TRBJ2-1, with TRBD2 identical over 7 bases. Germline V lookup: CDR1 SGHTA, CDR2 FQGNSA. The CDR3 spans 13 residues. V lost 5 bases and J lost 5; bases outside the gene matches: 3. The CDR3 loop reads CASSTSAHNEQFF. CDR3 bases: TGTGCCAGCAGCACTAGCGCCCACAATGAGCAGTTCTTC.

The genes are TRBV27 and TRBJ1-2, with TRBD1 as a possible D gene (6 bases). Germline CDR1 MNHEY, CDR2 SMNVEV (reference sequence). CDR3 length equals 13 residues. Trimming shortened V by 4 bases and J by 8 bases, and 14 bases separated the two germline ends. The CDR3 here is CASSSRQAKGYTF. The CDR3 DNA reads as TGTGCCAGCAGTTCCCGACAGGCTAAGGGCTACACCTTC.

V usage is TRBV30 and J usage is TRBJ2-5; 9 positions agree with TRBD2. The V gene end was trimmed by 5 bases and the J gene end by 5 bases; junction bases not matched to a gene: 9. The CDR3 contains 14 residues. CDR1 is GTSNPN, CDR2 SVGIG, per germline (reference sequence). The CDR3 DNA reads as TGTGCCTGGTGTTTGGGACTAGCATGGGAGACCCAGTACTTC. Protein sequence: CAWCLGLAWETQYF.

This clone was counted a few times. V usage is TRBV4-1 and J usage is TRBJ2-4; 7 nucleotides match TRBD1. Germline lookup yields CDR1 MGHRA and CDR2 YSYEKL. The CDR3 totals 16 residues. V dropped 3 bases and J dropped 3; count of bases not matched to a gene: 8. The CDR3 DNA sequence: TGCGCCAGCAGCCACCTTCTGACAGGGAACAAAAACATTCAGTACTTC. Amino acid sequence: CASSHLLTGNKNIQYF.

This clone has more than one count but fewer than ten. The chain uses TRBV11-2 and TRBJ2-5; 10 bases are a match to TRBD2. Germline V CDR1 and CDR2: SGHAT, FQNNGV. The CDR3 contains 14 residues. The trim removed 5 bases at V and 6 bases at J, leaving 6 bases unmatched. DNA of the CDR3: TGTGCCAGCAGCGCCACTAGCGGGATAAAGACCCAGTACTTC. It translates to CASSATSGIKTQYF.

CDR3 loop: CAILADSYNEQFF. The DNA for the CDR3 is TGTGCCATTCTAGCGGACTCCTACAATGAGCAGTTCTTC. The gene calls are TRBV7-9 and TRBJ2-1, with 7 bases that match TRBD2. CDR1 SEHNR and CDR2 FQNEAQ come from the germline V gene (reference sequence). Unmatched junction bases numbered 3, after V lost 10 bases and J lost 0 bases. The CDR3 loop spans 13 amino acids.

This chain links TRBV5-4 with TRBJ1-1; no clear D. The CDR3 is made up of 14 amino acids. CDR1 is SGHNT and CDR2 is YYREEE in the germline V gene (reference sequence). Between the trimmed V and J ends, which lost 2 bases and 3 bases, there was a span of 11 bases. The CDR3 reads CASSFGGMDTEAFF. The CDR3 DNA reads as TGTGCCAGCAGCTTTGGAGGGATGGACACTGAAGCTTTCTTT. The full variable domain, with the rest looked up from reference TRBV5-4 and TRBJ1-1, is ETGVTQSPTHLIKTRGQQVTLRCSSQSGHNTVSWYQQALGQGPQFIFQYYREEENGRGNFPPRFSGLQFPNYSSELNVNALELDDSALYLCASSFGGMDTEAFFGQGTRLTVV.

V gene TRBV6-6 combines with J gene TRBJ1-2; 11 bases map to TRBD1. The CDR3 totals 14 residues. Per germline, CDR1 MNHNY and CDR2 SVGAGI (reference sequence). The V and J ends lost 2 bases and 4 bases, in that order; junction bases with no gene match: 0. The CDR3 nucleotides are TGTGCCAGCAGTTACGGGACAGGGGGCTATGGCTACACCTTC. Translation gives CASSYGTGGYGYTF.

The chain uses TRBV19 and TRBJ2-1; possible D gene TRBD2, 6 bases. Germline CDR1 reads LNHDA; CDR2 reads SQIVND (reference sequence). The ends were cut back, 6 bases at V and 7 bases at J, with 10 bases in the middle. This CDR3 has 12 residues. This chain's CDR3 is CASRPGRNEQFF. For the CDR3, the DNA is TGTGCCAGTAGGCCAGGGAGGAATGAGCAGTTCTTC.

The rearrangement uses TRBV6-5 and TRBJ2-5; 8 bases match TRBD2. J was trimmed by 0 bases and V by 6 bases; bases with no gene match: 6. This CDR3 has 15 amino acids. The V gene's germline CDR1 is MNHEY and CDR2 SVGAGI. CDR3: CASRPGGEYQETQYF. CDR3 nucleotides: TGTGCCAGCAGGCCGGGGGGGGAGTACCAAGAGACCCAGTACTTC.

The rearrangement links TRBV7-6 to TRBJ1-5; 7 nucleotides line up with TRBD1. The V and J ends lost 1 base and 0 bases, in that order; junction bases with no gene match: 6. The germline V gene encodes CDR1 SGHVS and CDR2 FNYEAQ. CDR3 length: 17 amino acids. CDR3 sequence: CASSLGRDSNSNQPQHF. The CDR3 DNA is TGTGCCAGCAGCTTAGGGCGGGACAGCAATAGCAATCAGCCCCAGCATTTT. Full variable domain (missing parts from reference TRBV7-6 and TRBJ1-5): GAGVSQSPRYKVTKRGQDVALRCDPISGHVSLYWYRQALGQGPEFLTYFNYEAQQDKSGLPNDRFSAERPEGSISTLTIQRTEQRDSAMYRCASSLGRDSNSNQPQHFGDGTRLSIL.

The chain couples TRBV9 to TRBJ1-2; a weak D match, TRBD1 (6 bases). CDR1 is SGDLS, CDR2 YYNGEE, per germline. The CDR3 has 13 amino acids. The V and J ends lost 2 bases and 8 bases respectively, with 13 bases between them. The CDR3 loop reads CASSVGQRGGYTF. The CDR3 DNA reads TGTGCCAGCAGCGTTGGACAGCGCGGGGGCTACACCTTC.

V and J are TRBV2 and TRBJ1-1, with 10 bases aligning to TRBD1. The V and J ends lost 3 bases and 7 bases, in that order; junction bases with no gene match: 11. The germline V gene has CDR1 SNHLY and CDR2 FYNNEI. This CDR3 contains 16 residues. DNA of the CDR3: TGTGCCAGCAGTGAGGCGCTCTTCGGGACAGGGGATGAAGCTTTCTTT. Translating gives CASSEALFGTGDEAFF.

This chain links TRBV29-1 with TRBJ1-2, with no clear D. The CDR3 is 13 residues long. CDR1 SQVTM and CDR2 ANQGSEA come from the germline V gene. V was trimmed by 6 bases and J by 4 bases, leaving 15 bases between them. The CDR3, as DNA: TGCAGCGTCTTGCCAGAGGATAGCTATGGCTACACCTTC. Translation: CSVLPEDSYGYTF.

The chain carries TRBV28 and TRBJ1-1; weak D call: TRBD1 (5 bases). Germline V gene data show CDR1 as MDHEN and CDR2 as SYDVKM. Trimming pared 3 bases from V and 11 bases from J, leaving 16 bases between. This CDR3 region has 13 residues. The CDR3 DNA sequence: TGTGCCAGCAGTTTGAGTGGACATGTTGGCGCTTTCTTT. This gives the protein CASSLSGHVGAFF.

The chain has TRBV5-1 and TRBJ2-7; D might be TRBD1 (5 bases). CDR3 length equals 14 residues. Trimming took 3 bases from V and 3 from J, leaving 13 bases between them. Germline CDR1 and CDR2: SGHRS and YFSETQ. This CDR3 reads CASSYQGSGYEQYF. DNA for the CDR3: TGCGCCAGCAGCTACCAGGGTTCGGGCTACGAGCAGTACTTC.

The chain employs TRBV19 and TRBJ1-5; no clear D. The V gene's germline CDR1 is LNHDA and CDR2 SQIVND (reference sequence). V lost 8 bases to trimming and J lost 4 bases, with 12 bases between them. The CDR3 loop spans 13 amino acids. As DNA, the CDR3 is TGTGCCAGTGTGCCGGGTTGGAATCAGCCCCAGCATTTT. The encoded protein is CASVPGWNQPQHF.

V gene TRBV5-1 combines with J gene TRBJ2-1; 11 bases match TRBD2. Per germline, CDR1 SGHRS and CDR2 YFSETQ. The V and J ends lost 0 bases and 7 bases, in that order; junction bases with no gene match: 6. The CDR3 runs to 16 residues. The CDR3 reads CASSLAVTSGKNEQFF. CDR3 coding DNA: TGCGCCAGCAGCTTGGCTGTGACTAGCGGGAAGAATGAGCAGTTCTTC.

The table lists this clone with a few counts. CDR3 bases: TGTGCCAGCAGCTTAGAGGGACAGTCCTACGAGCAGTACTTC. It encodes CASSLEGQSYEQYF. The chain couples TRBV7-8 to TRBJ2-7, with 7 bases fitting TRBD1. CDR1 and CDR2 from the germline V gene are SGHVS and FQNEAQ. The V segment lost 1 base and the J segment 1 base; nucleotides outside the gene matches: 1. The CDR3 is 14 residues long.

The CDR3 DNA sequence: TGTGCCACCCAACCGGATGGACTAGCGGGAGCGCGGGAGCAGTACTTC. This gives the protein CATQPDGLAGAREQYF. The rearrangement uses TRBV28 and TRBJ2-7, with 13 bases aligning to TRBD2. From germline, CDR1 is MDHEN and CDR2 SYDVKM. J lost 7 bases, V lost 10 bases, and 16 bases had no gene match. This CDR3 is built from 16 residues.

The chain is built from TRBV29-1 and TRBJ2-1; D call uncertain. The V end was cut by 4 bases, the J end by 6 bases, with 4 bases between. CDR1 SQVTM and CDR2 ANQGSEA come from the germline V gene. The CDR3 totals 10 residues. The CDR3 DNA reads as TGCAGCGTTGGCGTCAATGAGCAGTTCTTC. Translation gives CSVGVNEQFF.

The chain couples TRBV29-1 to TRBJ2-1; no reliable D call. CDR3 length: 15 residues. Germline V gene sequence: CDR1 SQVTM, CDR2 ANQGSEA. Trimming stripped 4 bases from V and 0 bases from J, with 13 bases between. The CDR3 here is CSVGKSAISYNEQFF. The DNA of the CDR3 is TGCAGCGTTGGTAAGAGCGCTATCTCCTACAATGAGCAGTTCTTC.

The V gene is TRBV7-2, the J gene TRBJ2-7; TRBD2 matches 7 bases. There are 14 residues in the CDR3. Trimming at V came to 5 bases and at J to 3 bases, leaving 7 bases not matched to a gene. Germline values: CDR1 SGHTA, CDR2 FQGNSA. The CDR3: CASSLGLVSYEQYF. CDR3 in DNA: TGTGCCAGCAGCCTTGGACTAGTAAGCTACGAGCAGTACTTC.